A selection of T cell receptor beta chains follows, all from one sample in a study of blood T cell repertoires in COVID-19. TCRdb keeps only in-frame clones here, not all; method: immunoSEQ multiplex PCR. The sample includes 250,000 to 400,000 clones, roughly 86% of them seen just once. Sequencing used PBMCs or T cells enriched from blood (not recorded which). These receptors were taken from a woman aged 25 to 39 who had recovered from COVID-19. CDR3s include the opening cysteine and the closing phenylalanine or tryptophan. The order of the fields is CDR3 length, V gene, J gene, D gene, clone size, CDR3 DNA, CDR3 protein. D genes are given only for firm matches. Expanded clones are given a class, and other clones once, few, many or no size at all.

cdr3_length: 15; v_call: TRBV19; j_call: TRBJ1-5; d_call: TRBD1; clone_size: once; cdr3_nt: TGTGCCAGTAGTATTGGTACAGGGGTCGGTCAGCCCCAGCATTTT; cdr3_aa: CASSIGTGVGQPQHF
cdr3_length: 13; v_call: TRBV6-5; j_call: TRBJ2-7; d_call: TRBD2; clone_size: -; cdr3_nt: TGTGCCAGCAGTACCTCAGGGAGGGACGAGCAGTACTTC; cdr3_aa: CASSTSGRDEQYF
cdr3_length: 12; v_call: TRBV7-9; j_call: TRBJ1-1; d_call: -; clone_size: -; cdr3_nt: TGTGCCAGCAGCTTAGATGGGCCTCGGGCTTTCTTT; cdr3_aa: CASSLDGPRAFF
cdr3_length: 14; v_call: TRBV5-1; j_call: TRBJ2-5; d_call: TRBD2; clone_size: -; cdr3_nt: TGCGCCAGCAGCTTGACTAGCGGCCAAGAGACCCAGTACTTC; cdr3_aa: CASSLTSGQETQYF
cdr3_length: 15; v_call: TRBV28; j_call: TRBJ2-1; d_call: TRBD1; clone_size: -; cdr3_nt: TGTGCCAGCAGTTTACGGGACAGTTCCTACAATGAGCAGTTCTTC; cdr3_aa: CASSLRDSSYNEQFF
cdr3_length: 17; v_call: TRBV4-2; j_call: TRBJ1-6; d_call: -; clone_size: -; cdr3_nt: TGTGCCAGCAGCCAAGGTTTGATAATTTGGGCAGGATCACCCCTCCACTTT; cdr3_aa: CASSQGLIIWAGSPLHF
cdr3_length: 13; v_call: TRBV2; j_call: TRBJ1-6; d_call: -; clone_size: -; cdr3_nt: TGTGCCAGCACTACAGGGCGCGATTCACCCCTCCACTTT; cdr3_aa: CASTTGRDSPLHF
cdr3_length: 15; v_call: TRBV2; j_call: TRBJ1-5; d_call: -; clone_size: few; cdr3_nt: TGTGCCAGCAGCGCGACAGAAAATAGCAATCAGCCCCAGCATTTT; cdr3_aa: CASSATENSNQPQHF
cdr3_length: 15; v_call: TRBV2; j_call: TRBJ1-5; d_call: -; clone_size: -; cdr3_nt: TGTGCCACCACCGCTTCGGTGGGGGGAGGACAGCCCCAGCATTTT; cdr3_aa: CATTASVGGGQPQHF
cdr3_length: 17; v_call: TRBV21-1; j_call: TRBJ2-7; d_call: -; clone_size: -; cdr3_nt: TGTGCCAGCAGCAAAGAGGGACAGGAAAGATTTACATACGAGCAGTACTTC; cdr3_aa: CASSKEGQERFTYEQYF
cdr3_length: 15; v_call: TRBV6-5; j_call: TRBJ1-1; d_call: -; clone_size: -; cdr3_nt: TGTGCCAGCGACAATTTAGGACGGGGTCACACTGAAGCTTTCTTT; cdr3_aa: CASDNLGRGHTEAFF
cdr3_length: 15; v_call: TRBV9; j_call: TRBJ2-7; d_call: -; clone_size: -; cdr3_nt: TGTGCCAGCAGTGTTAGCGCGGCGCCTTCCTACGAGCAGTACTTC; cdr3_aa: CASSVSAAPSYEQYF
cdr3_length: 16; v_call: TRBV28; j_call: TRBJ1-2; d_call: -; clone_size: -; cdr3_nt: TGTGCCAGCAGTTTGCACACTAGCGAGGGGGAGGCAGGCTACACCTTC; cdr3_aa: CASSLHTSEGEAGYTF
cdr3_length: 14; v_call: TRBV13; j_call: TRBJ1-2; d_call: -; clone_size: -; cdr3_nt: TGTGCCAGCAGCGCCGGGTCAGGGGTCTATGGCTACACCTTC; cdr3_aa: CASSAGSGVYGYTF
cdr3_length: 11; v_call: TRBV2; j_call: TRBJ1-1; d_call: -; clone_size: -; cdr3_nt: TGTGCCAGCAGTTTAAACACTGAAGCTTTCTTT; cdr3_aa: CASSLNTEAFF
cdr3_length: 14; v_call: TRBV5-1; j_call: TRBJ2-7; d_call: -; clone_size: -; cdr3_nt: TGCGCCAGCAGCTTGGCTCAGGGAAGGGCCGAGCAGTACTTC; cdr3_aa: CASSLAQGRAEQYF
cdr3_length: 15; v_call: TRBV5-6; j_call: TRBJ1-1; d_call: TRBD1; clone_size: -; cdr3_nt: TGTGCCAGCAGCACAACCGGGACAGGGCGAAGTGAAGCTTTCTTT; cdr3_aa: CASSTTGTGRSEAFF
cdr3_length: 13; v_call: TRBV2; j_call: TRBJ1-2; d_call: TRBD1; clone_size: once; cdr3_nt: TGTGCCAGCAGGGATGACAGGGGGCATGGCTACACCTTC; cdr3_aa: CASRDDRGHGYTF
cdr3_length: 16; v_call: TRBV28; j_call: TRBJ2-3; d_call: TRBD1; clone_size: -; cdr3_nt: TGTGCCAGCAGTTTAGTCGAGACAGGGAGCACAGATACGCAGTATTTT; cdr3_aa: CASSLVETGSTDTQYF
cdr3_length: 14; v_call: TRBV5-1; j_call: TRBJ2-5; d_call: TRBD1; clone_size: -; cdr3_nt: TGCGCCAGCGCCACAGGGGGTCGTGGAGAGACCCAGTACTTC; cdr3_aa: CASATGGRGETQYF
cdr3_length: 16; v_call: TRBV5-4; j_call: TRBJ2-7; d_call: TRBD2; clone_size: -; cdr3_nt: TGTGCCAGCAGCTTGGTAGGCGGGGGGGGAGCCTACGAGCAGTACTTC; cdr3_aa: CASSLVGGGGAYEQYF
cdr3_length: 15; v_call: TRBV6-5; j_call: TRBJ1-5; d_call: TRBD1; clone_size: -; cdr3_nt: TGTGCCAGCACCAGGACAGGGAATAGCAATCAGCCCCAGCATTTT; cdr3_aa: CASTRTGNSNQPQHF
cdr3_length: 13; v_call: TRBV5-5; j_call: TRBJ2-5; d_call: TRBD2; clone_size: -; cdr3_nt: TGTGCCAGCAGCTTGGGACTAGCGGAGACCCAGTACTTC; cdr3_aa: CASSLGLAETQYF
cdr3_length: 15; v_call: TRBV6-2/TRBV6-3; j_call: TRBJ2-1; d_call: -; clone_size: -; cdr3_nt: TGTGCCAGCAGTTACGAGGGGGGGAGTTTAGATGAGCAGTTCTTC; cdr3_aa: CASSYEGGSLDEQFF
cdr3_length: 15; v_call: TRBV5-4; j_call: TRBJ1-2; d_call: -; clone_size: -; cdr3_nt: TGTGCCAGCAGCCCACAGGCTGGGGTGAACTATGGCTACACCTTC; cdr3_aa: CASSPQAGVNYGYTF
cdr3_length: 16; v_call: TRBV4-3; j_call: TRBJ2-3; d_call: TRBD2; clone_size: -; cdr3_nt: TGCGCCAGCAGCCGAGAGACTAGCGGAGGCACAGATACGCAGTATTTT; cdr3_aa: CASSRETSGGTDTQYF
cdr3_length: 15; v_call: TRBV6-2/TRBV6-3; j_call: TRBJ1-4; d_call: TRBD1; clone_size: -; cdr3_nt: TGTGCCAGCAGTGGGGGACAGACGTTCAATGAAAAACTGTTTTTT; cdr3_aa: CASSGGQTFNEKLFF
cdr3_length: 13; v_call: TRBV7-9; j_call: TRBJ1-2; d_call: -; clone_size: -; cdr3_nt: TGTGCCAGCACGCAGAGTGCGGATAATGGCTACACCTTC; cdr3_aa: CASTQSADNGYTF
cdr3_length: 15; v_call: TRBV10-2; j_call: TRBJ2-5; d_call: -; clone_size: -; cdr3_nt: TGCGCCAGCAGCAGTACTACCGTCGTGGAAGAGACCCAGTACTTC; cdr3_aa: CASSSTTVVEETQYF
cdr3_length: 14; v_call: TRBV5-1; j_call: TRBJ2-1; d_call: -; clone_size: -; cdr3_nt: TGCGCCAGCAGCTTGGGAGCAGGAGGGAATGAGCAGTTCTTC; cdr3_aa: CASSLGAGGNEQFF
cdr3_length: 12; v_call: TRBV6-4; j_call: TRBJ1-6; d_call: -; clone_size: -; cdr3_nt: TGTGCCAGCAGGCGCGAGAATTCACCCCTCCACTTT; cdr3_aa: CASRRENSPLHF
cdr3_length: 13; v_call: TRBV6-5; j_call: TRBJ1-4; d_call: -; clone_size: -; cdr3_nt: TGTGCCAGCAGTTACACGGGAAACGAAAAACTGTTTTTT; cdr3_aa: CASSYTGNEKLFF
cdr3_length: 14; v_call: TRBV20-1; j_call: TRBJ1-4; d_call: TRBD1; clone_size: -; cdr3_nt: TGCAGTGCTAGTCGAACAGGGGCTAATGAAAAACTGTTTTTT; cdr3_aa: CSASRTGANEKLFF
cdr3_length: 14; v_call: TRBV18; j_call: TRBJ1-1; d_call: -; clone_size: -; cdr3_nt: TGTGCCAGCTCACCACTTGTGGGCCACACTGAAGCTTTCTTT; cdr3_aa: CASSPLVGHTEAFF
cdr3_length: 15; v_call: TRBV5-1; j_call: TRBJ2-7; d_call: TRBD2; clone_size: -; cdr3_nt: TGCGCCAGCATCCTTCAGCGGGGCCGATCCTACGAGCAGTACTTC; cdr3_aa: CASILQRGRSYEQYF
cdr3_length: 12; v_call: TRBV30; j_call: TRBJ1-1; d_call: -; clone_size: -; cdr3_nt: TGTGCCTGGAAGGACCAGGGCCCTGAAGCTTTCTTT; cdr3_aa: CAWKDQGPEAFF
cdr3_length: 19; v_call: TRBV7-9; j_call: TRBJ2-1; d_call: TRBD2; clone_size: -; cdr3_nt: TGTGCCAGCAGCCAGGGGGCTAGCGGGGGTCCTACAAGTTACAATGAGCAGTTCTTC; cdr3_aa: CASSQGASGGPTSYNEQFF
cdr3_length: 14; v_call: TRBV5-8; j_call: TRBJ2-5; d_call: -; clone_size: -; cdr3_nt: TGTGCCAGCAGCCGGAAAGACAGGCAAGAGACCCAGTACTTC; cdr3_aa: CASSRKDRQETQYF
cdr3_length: 14; v_call: TRBV10-2; j_call: TRBJ1-4; d_call: -; clone_size: -; cdr3_nt: TGCGCCAGCAGTGAGCCCTACACTAATGAAAAACTGTTTTTT; cdr3_aa: CASSEPYTNEKLFF
cdr3_length: 14; v_call: TRBV11-3; j_call: TRBJ2-1; d_call: -; clone_size: -; cdr3_nt: TGTGCCAGCAGCTTAGGGCGGGGCAATATTGAGCAGTTCTTC; cdr3_aa: CASSLGRGNIEQFF
cdr3_length: 14; v_call: TRBV30; j_call: TRBJ1-5; d_call: -; clone_size: -; cdr3_nt: TGTGCCTGGAGTGGAGGTGGAGTCAATCAGCCCCAGCATTTT; cdr3_aa: CAWSGGGVNQPQHF
cdr3_length: 14; v_call: TRBV25-1; j_call: TRBJ1-1; d_call: -; clone_size: -; cdr3_nt: TGTGCCAGCAGTAGGGGGGGGGCCAACACTGAAGCTTTCTTT; cdr3_aa: CASSRGGANTEAFF